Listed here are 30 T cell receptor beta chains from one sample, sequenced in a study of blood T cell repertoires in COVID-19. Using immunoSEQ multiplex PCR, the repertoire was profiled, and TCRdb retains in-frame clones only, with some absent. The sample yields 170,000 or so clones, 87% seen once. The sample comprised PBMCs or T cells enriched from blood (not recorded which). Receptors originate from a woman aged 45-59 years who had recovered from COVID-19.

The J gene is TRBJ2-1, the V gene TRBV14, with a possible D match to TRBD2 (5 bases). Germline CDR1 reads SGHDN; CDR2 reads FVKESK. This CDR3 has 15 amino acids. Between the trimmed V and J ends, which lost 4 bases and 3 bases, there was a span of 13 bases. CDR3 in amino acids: CASSLSGGRYNEQFF. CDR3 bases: TGTGCCAGCAGCCTAAGCGGCGGGCGCTACAATGAGCAGTTCTTC.

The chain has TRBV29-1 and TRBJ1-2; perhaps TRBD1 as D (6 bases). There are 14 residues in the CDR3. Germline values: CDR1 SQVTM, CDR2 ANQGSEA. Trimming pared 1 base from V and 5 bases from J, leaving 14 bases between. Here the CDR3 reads CSVEVRGPLYGYTF. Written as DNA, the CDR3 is TGCAGCGTTGAAGTCAGGGGTCCCCTTTATGGCTACACCTTC.

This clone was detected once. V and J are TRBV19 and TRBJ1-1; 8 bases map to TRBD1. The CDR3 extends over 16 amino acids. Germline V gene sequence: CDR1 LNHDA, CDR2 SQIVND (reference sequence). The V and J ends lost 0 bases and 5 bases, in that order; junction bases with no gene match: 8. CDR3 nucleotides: TGTGCCAGTAGTATAGATCCGGTCAGGGGGCGGACTGAAGCTTTCTTT. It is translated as CASSIDPVRGRTEAFF.

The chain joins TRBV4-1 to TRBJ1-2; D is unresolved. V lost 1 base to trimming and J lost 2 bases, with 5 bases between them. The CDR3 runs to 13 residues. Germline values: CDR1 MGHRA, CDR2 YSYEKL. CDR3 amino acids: CASSQALNYGYTF. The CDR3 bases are TGCGCCAGCAGCCAAGCTCTGAACTATGGCTACACCTTC.

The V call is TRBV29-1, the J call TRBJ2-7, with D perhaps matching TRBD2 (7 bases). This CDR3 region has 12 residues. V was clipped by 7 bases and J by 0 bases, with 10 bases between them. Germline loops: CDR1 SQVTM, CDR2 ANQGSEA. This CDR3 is CSGGGSSYEQYF. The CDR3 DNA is TGCAGCGGGGGGGGCAGCTCCTACGAGCAGTACTTC.

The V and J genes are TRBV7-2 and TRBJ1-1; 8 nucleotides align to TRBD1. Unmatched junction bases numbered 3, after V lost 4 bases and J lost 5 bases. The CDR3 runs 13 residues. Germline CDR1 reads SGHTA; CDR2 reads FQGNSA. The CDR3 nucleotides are TGTGCCAGCAGCTCCTGGACAGGGACTGAAGCTTTCTTT. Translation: CASSSWTGTEAFF.

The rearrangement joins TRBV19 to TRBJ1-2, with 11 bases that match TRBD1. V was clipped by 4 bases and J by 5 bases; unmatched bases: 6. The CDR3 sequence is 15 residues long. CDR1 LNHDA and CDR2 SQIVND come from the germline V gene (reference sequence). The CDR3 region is CASSTPGQGAYGYTF. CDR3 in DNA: TGTGCCAGTAGTACCCCCGGACAGGGGGCTTATGGCTACACCTTC.

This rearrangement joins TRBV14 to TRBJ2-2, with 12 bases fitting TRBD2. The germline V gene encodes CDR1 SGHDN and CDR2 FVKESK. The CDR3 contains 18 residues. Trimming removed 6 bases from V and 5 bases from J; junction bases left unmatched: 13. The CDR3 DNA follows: TGTGCCAGCAGTCCCCTAGCGGGAGGGGACCCCGTAACCGGGGAGCTGTTTTTT. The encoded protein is CASSPLAGGDPVTGELFF.

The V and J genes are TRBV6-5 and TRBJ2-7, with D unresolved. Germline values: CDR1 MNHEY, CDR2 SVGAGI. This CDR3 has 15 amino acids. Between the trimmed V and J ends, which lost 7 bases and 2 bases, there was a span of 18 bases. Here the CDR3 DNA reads TGTGCCAGCAAAACTCCCGGTGGAGCACCCTACGAGCAGTACTTC. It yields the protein CASKTPGGAPYEQYF.

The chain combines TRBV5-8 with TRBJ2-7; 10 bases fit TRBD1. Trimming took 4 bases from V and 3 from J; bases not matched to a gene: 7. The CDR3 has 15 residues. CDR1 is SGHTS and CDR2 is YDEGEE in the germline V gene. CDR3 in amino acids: CASSLGQGGYYEQYF. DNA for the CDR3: TGTGCCAGCAGCCTAGGACAGGGGGGCTACTACGAGCAGTACTTC.

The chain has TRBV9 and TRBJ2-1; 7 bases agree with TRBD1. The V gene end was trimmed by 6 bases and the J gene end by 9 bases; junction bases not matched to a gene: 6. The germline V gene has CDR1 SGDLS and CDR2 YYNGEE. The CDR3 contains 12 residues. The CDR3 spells CASNEGGGEQFF. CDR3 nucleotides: TGTGCCAGCAACGAAGGGGGCGGTGAGCAGTTCTTC.

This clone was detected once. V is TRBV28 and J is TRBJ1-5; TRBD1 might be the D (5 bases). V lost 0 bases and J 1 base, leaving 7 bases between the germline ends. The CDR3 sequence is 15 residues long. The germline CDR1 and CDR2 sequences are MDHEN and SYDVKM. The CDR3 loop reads CASSLWQGSNQPQHF. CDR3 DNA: TGTGCCAGCAGTTTATGGCAGGGAAGCAATCAGCCCCAGCATTTT.

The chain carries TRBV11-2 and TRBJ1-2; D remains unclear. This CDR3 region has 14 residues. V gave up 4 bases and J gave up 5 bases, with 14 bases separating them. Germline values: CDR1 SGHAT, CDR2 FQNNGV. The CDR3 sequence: CASSSRVPPYGYTF. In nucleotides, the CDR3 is TGTGCCAGCAGCTCCCGGGTCCCGCCGTATGGCTACACCTTC.

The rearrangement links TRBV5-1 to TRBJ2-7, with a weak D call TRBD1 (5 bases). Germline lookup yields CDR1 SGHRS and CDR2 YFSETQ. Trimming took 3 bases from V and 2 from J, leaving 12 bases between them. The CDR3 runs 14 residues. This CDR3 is CASSYEQGAYEQYF. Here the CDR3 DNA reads TGCGCCAGCAGCTACGAGCAGGGTGCCTACGAGCAGTACTTC.

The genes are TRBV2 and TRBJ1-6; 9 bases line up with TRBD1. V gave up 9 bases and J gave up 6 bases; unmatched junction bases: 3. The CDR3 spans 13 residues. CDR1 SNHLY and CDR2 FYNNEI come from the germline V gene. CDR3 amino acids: CARQGARNSPLHF. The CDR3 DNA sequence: TGTGCCAGACAGGGGGCGCGTAATTCACCCCTCCACTTT. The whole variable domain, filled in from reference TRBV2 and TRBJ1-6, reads EPEVTQTPSHQVTQMGQEVILRCVPISNHLYFYWYRQILGQKVEFLVSFYNNEISEKSEIFDDQFSVERPDGSNFTLKIRSTKLEDSAMYFCARQGARNSPLHFGNGTRLTVT.

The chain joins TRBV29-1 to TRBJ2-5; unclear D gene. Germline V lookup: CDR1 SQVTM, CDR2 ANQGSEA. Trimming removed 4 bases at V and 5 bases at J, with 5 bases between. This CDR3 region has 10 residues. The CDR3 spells CSVARETQYF. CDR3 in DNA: TGCAGCGTTGCGAGGGAGACCCAGTACTTC.

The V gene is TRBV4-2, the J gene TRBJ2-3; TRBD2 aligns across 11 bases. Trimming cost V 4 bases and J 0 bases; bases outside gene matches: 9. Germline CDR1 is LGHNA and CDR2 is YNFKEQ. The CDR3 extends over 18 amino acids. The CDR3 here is CASSRRPGLAGSTDTQYF. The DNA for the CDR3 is TGTGCCAGCAGCCGGCGTCCTGGACTAGCGGGTAGCACAGATACGCAGTATTTT.

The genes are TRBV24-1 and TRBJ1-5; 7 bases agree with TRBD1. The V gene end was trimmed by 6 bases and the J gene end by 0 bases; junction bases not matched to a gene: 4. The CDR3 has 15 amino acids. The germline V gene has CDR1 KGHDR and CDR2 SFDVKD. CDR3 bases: TGTGCCACCAGTAGCGGACAGGCTAGCAATCAGCCCCAGCATTTT. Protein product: CATSSGQASNQPQHF.

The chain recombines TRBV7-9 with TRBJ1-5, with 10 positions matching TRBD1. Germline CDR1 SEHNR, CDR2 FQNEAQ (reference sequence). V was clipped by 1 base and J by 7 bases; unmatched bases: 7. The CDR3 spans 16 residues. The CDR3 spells CASSLGAGQGGQPQHF. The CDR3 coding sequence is TGTGCCAGCAGCTTAGGCGCAGGACAGGGGGGGCAGCCCCAGCATTTT.

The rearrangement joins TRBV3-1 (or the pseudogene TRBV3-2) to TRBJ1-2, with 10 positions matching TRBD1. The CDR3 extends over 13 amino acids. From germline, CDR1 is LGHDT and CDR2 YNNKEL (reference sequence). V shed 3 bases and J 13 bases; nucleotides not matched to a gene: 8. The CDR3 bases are TGTGCCAGCAGCCATACGGACAGGGGGTTCATCACCTTC. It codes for CASSHTDRGFITF.

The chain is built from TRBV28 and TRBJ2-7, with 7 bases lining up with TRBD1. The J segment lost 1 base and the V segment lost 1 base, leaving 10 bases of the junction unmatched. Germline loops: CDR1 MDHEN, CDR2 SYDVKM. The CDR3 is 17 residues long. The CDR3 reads CASSLSPPGTESYEQYF. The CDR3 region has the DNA TGTGCCAGCAGTTTATCCCCTCCAGGGACAGAGTCCTACGAGCAGTACTTC.

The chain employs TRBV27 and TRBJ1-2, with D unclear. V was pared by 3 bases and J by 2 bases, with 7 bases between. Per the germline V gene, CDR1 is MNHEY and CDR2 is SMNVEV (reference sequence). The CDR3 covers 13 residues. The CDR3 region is CASSFNTNYGYTF. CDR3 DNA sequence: TGTGCCAGCAGTTTTAACACGAACTATGGCTACACCTTC.

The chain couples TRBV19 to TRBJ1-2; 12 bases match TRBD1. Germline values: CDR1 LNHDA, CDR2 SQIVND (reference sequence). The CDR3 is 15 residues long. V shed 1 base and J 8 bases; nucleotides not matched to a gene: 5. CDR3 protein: CASSIGGQGARGYTF. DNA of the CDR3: TGTGCCAGTAGTATAGGGGGACAGGGGGCGCGAGGCTACACCTTC.

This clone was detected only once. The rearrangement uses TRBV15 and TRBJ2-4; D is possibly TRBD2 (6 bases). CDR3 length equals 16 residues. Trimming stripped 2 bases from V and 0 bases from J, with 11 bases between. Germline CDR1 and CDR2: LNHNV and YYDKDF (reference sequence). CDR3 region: CATSRPLALAKNIQYF. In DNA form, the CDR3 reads TGTGCCACCAGCAGACCACTAGCCCTAGCCAAAAACATTCAGTACTTC.

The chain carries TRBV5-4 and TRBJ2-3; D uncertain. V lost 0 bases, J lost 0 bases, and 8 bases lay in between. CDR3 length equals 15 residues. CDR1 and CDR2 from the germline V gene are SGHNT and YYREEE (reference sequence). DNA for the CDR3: TGTGCCAGCAGCTTGGTAGGCGGTAGCACAGATACGCAGTATTTT. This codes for CASSLVGGSTDTQYF. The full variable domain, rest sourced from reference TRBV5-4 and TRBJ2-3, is ETGVTQSPTHLIKTRGQQVTLRCSSQSGHNTVSWYQQALGQGPQFIFQYYREEENGRGNFPPRFSGLQFPNYSSELNVNALELDDSALYLCASSLVGGSTDTQYFGPGTRLTVL.

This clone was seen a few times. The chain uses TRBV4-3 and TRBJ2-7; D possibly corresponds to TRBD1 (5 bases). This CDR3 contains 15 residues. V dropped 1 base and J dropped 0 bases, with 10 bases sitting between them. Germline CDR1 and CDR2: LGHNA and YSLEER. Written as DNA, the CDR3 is TGCGCCAGCAGCCAAGGGGTGACAGCCTCCTACGAGCAGTACTTC. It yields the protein CASSQGVTASYEQYF.

For the CDR3, the DNA is TGTGCCTGGAACATACAGGGAGGGGATGGCTACACCTTC. Protein: CAWNIQGGDGYTF. The chain joins TRBV30 to TRBJ1-2, with TRBD1 as a possible D gene (6 bases). V lost 4 bases to trimming and J lost 6 bases, with 15 bases between them. Germline V gene lookup returns CDR1 GTSNPN and CDR2 SVGIG (reference sequence). This CDR3 has 13 amino acids. Filled out from reference TRBV30 and TRBJ1-2, the complete variable domain reads SQTIHQWPATLVQPVGSPLSLECTVEGTSNPNLYWYRQAAGRGLQLLFYSVGIGQISSEVPQNLSASRPQDRQFILSSKKLLLSDSGFYLCAWNIQGGDGYTFGSGTRLTVV.

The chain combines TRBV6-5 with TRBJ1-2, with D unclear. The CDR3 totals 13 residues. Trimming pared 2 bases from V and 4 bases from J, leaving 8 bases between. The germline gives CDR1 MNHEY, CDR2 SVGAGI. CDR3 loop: CASSYGSGYGYTF. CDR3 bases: TGTGCCAGCAGTTACGGCAGTGGCTATGGCTACACCTTC.

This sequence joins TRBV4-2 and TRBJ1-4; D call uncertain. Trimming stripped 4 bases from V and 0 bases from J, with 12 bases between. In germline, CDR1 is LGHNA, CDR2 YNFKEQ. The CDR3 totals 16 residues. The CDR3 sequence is CASSPGQDATNEKLFF. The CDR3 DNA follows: TGTGCCAGCAGCCCTGGGCAGGATGCAACTAATGAAAAACTGTTTTTT.

The CDR3 DNA is TGTGCCAGCAGCCAAGAGCAGGGGGCGTCGGGTAAAGCTTTCTTT. Translated, it gives CASSQEQGASGKAFF. J is TRBJ1-1 and V is TRBV4-2; 8 positions agree with TRBD1. The ends lost 0 bases at V and 9 bases at J; junction bases unmatched: 9. The CDR3 totals 15 residues. Germline CDR1 reads LGHNA; CDR2 reads YNFKEQ.